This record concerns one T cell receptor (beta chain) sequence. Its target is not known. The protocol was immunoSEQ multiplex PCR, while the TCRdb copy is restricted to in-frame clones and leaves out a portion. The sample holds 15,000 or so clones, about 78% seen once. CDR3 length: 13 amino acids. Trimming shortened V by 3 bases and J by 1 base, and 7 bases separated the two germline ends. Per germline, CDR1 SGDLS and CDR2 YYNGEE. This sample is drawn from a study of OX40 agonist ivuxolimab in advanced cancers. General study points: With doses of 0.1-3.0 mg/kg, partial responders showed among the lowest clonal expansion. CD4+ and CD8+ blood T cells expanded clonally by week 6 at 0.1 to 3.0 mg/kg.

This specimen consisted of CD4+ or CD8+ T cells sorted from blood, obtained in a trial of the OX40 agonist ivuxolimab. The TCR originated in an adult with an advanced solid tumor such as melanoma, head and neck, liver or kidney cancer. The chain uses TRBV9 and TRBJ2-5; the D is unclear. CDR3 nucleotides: TGTGCCAGCAGCGACGACACCCAAGAGACCCAGTACTTC. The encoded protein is CASSDDTQETQYF.